The 17 T cell receptor beta chains reported below all come from one sample, sequenced in a study of post-analysis software for immune sequencing data. The authors incorporated unique molecular identifiers into the TCR beta cDNA libraries. One entry per CDR3 protein, called by TCRdb with MiXCR from the PCR reads. The sample yields about 460,000 distinct CDR3 sequences, roughly 45% seen once. The antigens these receptors bind are not known. Study-level points and caveats: Controls had lower frequencies than patients of a handful of TRBV segments, which included TRBV5-6, TRBV5-1 and TRBV20-1.

The sequenced material came from blood. These receptor sequences come from a girl aged 10-17 years with multiple sclerosis.

This clonotype was seen more than once but under ten times. The chain joins TRBV29-1 to TRBJ2-1; 10 positions match TRBD2. After removal of 6 bases from V and 7 bases from J, the junction contained 6 bases not matched to a gene. The CDR3 contains 13 residues. Germline V gene lookup returns CDR1 SQVTM and CDR2 ANQGSEA. CDR3: CSVAAGGGNEQFF. Here the CDR3 DNA reads TGCAGCGTAGCAGCGGGAGGGGGGAATGAGCAGTTCTTC.

This clonotype showed up just a few times. This chain connects TRBV28 to TRBJ2-7; D possibly corresponds to TRBD1 (5 bases). V lost 5 bases to trimming and J lost 1 base, with 12 bases between them. This CDR3 contains 14 residues. CDR1 MDHEN and CDR2 SYDVKM come from the germline V gene. CDR3 sequence (DNA): TGTGCCAGCAGTACGAGCAGGGTGTCCTACGAGCAGTACTTC. Residues: CASSTSRVSYEQYF.

This clonotype was counted a single time. The V gene is TRBV20-1, the J gene TRBJ1-4; 7 bases are a match to TRBD1. CDR1 and CDR2 (germline): DFQATT, SNEGSKA (reference sequence). Trimming took 0 bases from V and 4 from J; bases not matched to a gene: 5. There are 15 residues in the CDR3. CDR3 region: CSAREHRGSNEKLFF. As DNA, the CDR3 is TGCAGTGCTAGAGAACACAGGGGTAGTAATGAAAAACTGTTTTTT.

To note about this clonotype: This could be a read error, since a much larger clone is one nucleotide away. The chain carries TRBV11-2 and TRBJ2-7, with TRBD1 matching over 9 bases. CDR1 and CDR2 (germline): SGHAT, FQNNGV. The V segment lost 5 bases and the J segment 1 base; nucleotides outside the gene matches: 3. The CDR3 is made up of 14 amino acids. The CDR3 loop is CASSRGTGSYEQYF. The CDR3 bases are TGTGCCAGCAGCCGCGGGACAGGGTCCTACGAGCAGTACTTC. Combining the CDR3 with reference TRBV11-2 and TRBJ2-7 gives the whole variable domain EAGVAQSPRYKIIEKRQSVAFWCNPISGHATLYWYQQILGQGPKLLIQFQNNGVVDDSQLPKDRFSAERLKGVDSTLKIQPAKLEDSAVYLCASSRGTGSYEQYFGPGTRLTVT.

The genes are TRBV6-5 and TRBJ1-1; tentative D call: TRBD1 (5 bases). The V gene's germline CDR1 is MNHEY and CDR2 SVGAGI. The length of the CDR3 is 14 residues. The V end was cut by 5 bases, the J end by 3 bases, with 13 bases between. Written as DNA, the CDR3 is TGTGCCAGCAGTGGACTGGGGGGTGACACTGAAGCTTTCTTT. Translating gives CASSGLGGDTEAFF.

This clonotype came up a few times. The V and J genes are TRBV7-8 and TRBJ2-7; 9 bases match TRBD2. The V gene end was trimmed by 1 base and the J gene end by 4 bases; junction bases not matched to a gene: 17. Per the germline V gene, CDR1 is SGHVS and CDR2 is FQNEAQ. CDR3 size: 19 residues. DNA of the CDR3: TGTGCCAGCAGCTTAGATTTGGGTGTGGCTAGCGGGATTAGATACGAGCAGTACTTC. Amino acid sequence: CASSLDLGVASGIRYEQYF.

CDR3 amino acids: CASALSGGNGWEQYF. The CDR3, as DNA: TGTGCCAGCGCCCTCTCCGGCGGAAACGGTTGGGAGCAGTACTTC. The chain links TRBV27 to TRBJ2-5; possible D gene TRBD2, 5 bases. The V gene lost 8 bases and the J gene lost 11 bases, with 27 bases spanning the gap. The CDR3 covers 15 residues. CDR1 MNHEY and CDR2 SMNVEV come from the germline V gene (reference sequence).

J is TRBJ2-5 and V is TRBV29-1; 10 bases agree with TRBD2. V dropped 4 bases and J dropped 5; count of bases not matched to a gene: 4. The CDR3 totals 13 residues. Germline V gene data show CDR1 as SQVTM and CDR2 as ANQGSEA. CDR3 nucleotides: TGCAGCGTTGGAGCGGGAGGGGGTGAGACCCAGTACTTC. Translated: CSVGAGGGETQYF.

The chain couples TRBV20-1 to TRBJ2-7; D could derive from TRBD1 or TRBD2 (5 bases each). The CDR3 runs 13 residues. V dropped 1 base and J dropped 3 bases, with 10 bases sitting between them. Germline assignment: CDR1 DFQATT and CDR2 SNEGSKA (reference sequence). CDR3 sequence: CSARVGPNYEQYF. The DNA for the CDR3 is TGCAGTGCTAGAGTGGGACCGAACTACGAGCAGTACTTC.

The genes are TRBV20-1 and TRBJ1-4; D remains unclear. In germline, CDR1 is DFQATT, CDR2 SNEGSKA (reference sequence). V lost 6 bases and J 8 bases, leaving 13 bases between the germline ends. The CDR3 is made up of 12 amino acids. The CDR3 sequence is CSAPRVGEKLFF. CDR3 coding DNA: TGCAGTGCCCCCCGTGTGGGGGAAAAACTGTTTTTT.

This clonotype was seen more than once but under ten times. V and J are TRBV29-1 and TRBJ1-1, with D unresolved. Trimming shortened V by 2 bases and J by 6 bases, and 16 bases separated the two germline ends. There are 14 residues in the CDR3. Germline-derived CDR1 and CDR2 are SQVTM and ANQGSEA. The CDR3, as DNA: TGCAGCGTTGAATCTCTGGGTGTGAGCGCTGAAGCTTTCTTT. It encodes CSVESLGVSAEAFF.

This clonotype was observed a handful of times. The V and J genes are TRBV7-2 and TRBJ2-5; D unresolved. Trimming left V 6 bases short and J 9 bases short, with 14 bases between. The CDR3 sequence is 12 residues long. Germline CDR1 reads SGHTA; CDR2 reads FQGNSA. The CDR3: CASSIDPDAQYF. The CDR3 nucleotides read TGTGCCAGCAGTATCGACCCTGATGCCCAGTACTTC.

With regard to this clonotype: The conserved closing phenylalanine or tryptophan is absent in this CDR3, likely reflecting a read error. The V gene is TRBV28, the J gene TRBJ2-7, with TRBD2 matching 10 bases. V lost 5 bases, J lost 0 bases, and 19 bases stayed unmatched. The CDR3 is 20 amino acids. Germline assignment: CDR1 MDHEN and CDR2 SYDVKM. The CDR3 here is CASSPMPGLAQGPVSYEQYS. The CDR3, as DNA: TGTGCCAGCAGTCCTATGCCGGGACTAGCGCAAGGACCTGTCTCCTACGAGCAGTACTCC.

This clonotype was counted at least ten times. The V and J genes are TRBV7-2 and TRBJ2-5; D is uncertain. Trimming took off 1 base at V and 4 bases at J, with 4 bases between the two ends. Germline V CDR1 and CDR2: SGHTA, FQGNSA. CDR3 length: 12 residues. The CDR3 region has the DNA TGTGCCAGCAGCTTAGGCCGAGAGACCCAGTACTTC. This translates into CASSLGRETQYF.

This clonotype was seen more than once but under ten times. CDR3 bases: TGTGCCAGCAGCCGCTCCGTGGGGCGCTCCACCTTC. It specifies CASSRSVGRSTF. The rearrangement links TRBV3-1 to TRBJ1-2, with D perhaps TRBD1 (5 bases). From germline, CDR1 is LGHDT and CDR2 YNNKEL (reference sequence). With 4 bases removed from V and 13 bases from J, the gap between germline ends came to 16 bases. The CDR3 loop spans 12 amino acids.

The V call is TRBV10-3, the J call TRBJ2-1; D gene uncertain. The CDR3 loop spans 15 amino acids. Germline assignment: CDR1 ENHRY and CDR2 SYGVKD. Trimming pared 3 bases from V and 9 bases from J, leaving 18 bases between. The chain's CDR3 is CAISDITRATSEQFF. CDR3 nucleotides: TGTGCCATCAGTGATATTACAAGGGCTACCAGTGAGCAGTTCTTC.

The rearrangement joins TRBV9 to TRBJ1-4, with TRBD1 matching over 10 bases. In germline, CDR1 is SGDLS, CDR2 YYNGEE. Losses at the gene ends were 5 bases for V and 3 bases for J; bases not matched to a gene: 1. The CDR3 has 14 residues. The CDR3: CASSGTGANEKLFF. For the CDR3, the DNA is TGTGCCAGCAGTGGGACAGGGGCTAATGAAAAACTGTTTTTT.